A selection of T cell receptor beta chains follows, all from one sample in a study of T cell responses to AZD1222 COVID-19 vaccine. TCRdb keeps only in-frame clones here, not all; method: immunoSEQ multiplex PCR. Here the sample spans roughly 140,000 clones, 88% being singletons. Sequencing used peripheral blood, obtained on day 0 of AZD1222 vaccination. The source of these receptors is an adult in good health. Both conserved end residues are part of each CDR3. The D gene is left open where the match is weak. Clone size is stated in some rows and not others, as once, few, many or a class when expanded.

D gene | CDR3 length | J gene | clone size | V gene | CDR3 protein | CDR3 DNA
TRBD1 | 16 | TRBJ2-6 | . | TRBV6-4 | CASSPGTGINANVLTF | TGTGCCAGCAGCCCCGGGACAGGTATAAATGCCAACGTCCTGACTTTC
. | 16 | TRBJ1-5 | . | TRBV1 | CTSLKGGPYSNQPQHF | TGCACCAGCTTAAAAGGGGGCCCTTATAGCAATCAGCCCCAGCATTTT
. | 16 | TRBJ2-5 | . | TRBV25-1 | CASSDAIQGIQETQYF | TGTGCCAGCAGTGATGCAATCCAGGGTATCCAAGAGACCCAGTACTTC
. | 16 | TRBJ2-6 | . | TRBV7-9 | CASSLGRSSGANVLTF | TGTGCCAGCAGCTTAGGCAGGAGCTCTGGGGCCAACGTCCTGACTTTC
. | 12 | TRBJ2-2 | . | TRBV29-1 | CSVSANTGELFF | TGCAGCGTTTCGGCGAACACCGGGGAGCTGTTTTTT
TRBD1 | 19 | TRBJ1-3 | . | TRBV10-3 | CAISGERGQGSIGGNTIYF | TGTGCCATCAGTGGCGAACGGGGACAGGGAAGTATAGGTGGAAACACCATATATTTT
. | 15 | TRBJ2-1 | once | TRBV4-3 | CASSPPGHIYNEQFF | TGCGCCAGCAGCCCCCCCGGGCACATTTACAATGAGCAGTTCTTC
TRBD1 | 15 | TRBJ1-5 | . | TRBV6-5 | CASRSLTGGDQPQHF | TGTGCCAGCAGGAGCCTGACAGGGGGTGACCAGCCCCAGCATTTT
TRBD2 | 15 | TRBJ2-1 | . | TRBV14 | CASSRLAESINEQFF | TGTGCCAGCAGCCGCCTAGCGGAGAGTATCAATGAGCAGTTCTTC
TRBD2 | 15 | TRBJ2-2 | . | TRBV6-4 | CASTRLAGATGELFF | TGTGCCAGCACCCGCCTAGCGGGAGCGACCGGGGAGCTGTTTTTT
. | 13 | TRBJ1-1 | . | TRBV7-9 | CASSPQSPLPAFF | TGTGCCAGCAGCCCCCAGAGCCCGCTCCCAGCTTTCTTT
. | 15 | TRBJ2-1 | . | TRBV28 | CASNPGGARVDEQFF | TGTGCCAGCAACCCTGGGGGGGCTCGCGTCGATGAGCAGTTCTTC
. | 14 | TRBJ2-3 | . | TRBV19 | CASSISGSSYTQYF | TGTGCCAGTAGTATTTCGGGCTCTTCTTATACGCAGTATTTT
. | 15 | TRBJ2-7 | . | TRBV15 | CATSSKGHLVYEQYF | TGTGCCACCAGCAGTAAGGGACACCTCGTCTACGAGCAGTACTTC
. | 11 | TRBJ2-4 | . | TRBV29-1 | CSVRGSDIQYF | TGCAGCGTACGGGGATCAGACATTCAGTACTTC
. | 11 | TRBJ2-3 | . | TRBV28 | CASGNSGSQYF | TGTGCCAGCGGTAACTCCGGATCGCAGTATTTT
. | 15 | TRBJ1-5 | . | TRBV6-5 | CASSPLRSDNQPQHF | TGTGCCAGCAGTCCTCTCCGAAGCGACAATCAGCCCCAGCATTTT
. | 18 | TRBJ2-5 | . | TRBV25-1 | CASSDPSAHLFGGETQYF | TGTGCCAGCAGTGATCCGTCAGCACATTTGTTTGGCGGGGAGACCCAGTACTTC
TRBD2 | 16 | TRBJ2-1 | once | TRBV9 | CASSVDGAGANNEQFF | TGTGCCAGCAGCGTAGATGGGGCGGGAGCGAACAATGAGCAGTTCTTC
TRBD2 | 14 | TRBJ2-3 | . | TRBV29-1 | CSVDSGRTTDTQYF | TGCAGCGTTGATAGCGGGAGGACCACAGATACGCAGTATTTT
. | 13 | TRBJ1-1 | once | TRBV19 | CASSPGTDSRTFF | TGTGCCAGTAGTCCGGGGACGGACAGTAGGACTTTCTTT
. | 15 | TRBJ2-5 | . | TRBV7-6 | CASSLGSKGEETQYF | TGTGCCAGCAGCTTAGGAAGCAAAGGGGAAGAGACCCAGTACTTC
TRBD2 | 18 | TRBJ2-1 | once | TRBV7-6 | CASSLGTSGSISYNEQFF | TGTGCCAGCAGCTTAGGGACTAGCGGCTCGATCTCCTACAATGAGCAGTTCTTC
. | 12 | TRBJ1-2 | few | TRBV25-1 | CASSGLMTGYTF | TGTGCCAGCAGCGGCCTCATGACGGGCTACACCTTC
. | 15 | TRBJ2-7 | . | TRBV5-4 | CASSSWDLNSYEQYF | TGTGCCAGCAGCTCCTGGGACCTAAACTCCTACGAGCAGTACTTC
. | 13 | TRBJ1-2 | . | TRBV9 | CASSSAHNYGYTF | TGTGCCAGCAGCTCAGCGCACAACTATGGCTACACCTTC
. | 13 | TRBJ1-4 | . | TRBV29-1 | CSVEGRGDEKLFF | TGCAGCGTCGAGGGGCGGGGGGATGAAAAACTGTTTTTT
. | 13 | TRBJ2-4 | . | TRBV10-3 | CAIGPSGENIQYF | TGTGCCATCGGGCCTTCAGGGGAAAACATTCAGTACTTC
TRBD2 | 16 | TRBJ2-2 | . | TRBV7-3 | CASRPTLAGGTGELFF | TGTGCCAGCAGGCCCACCCTAGCGGGAGGCACCGGGGAGCTGTTTTTT
. | 16 | TRBJ2-5 | . | TRBV12-5 | CASGYGGVLYQETQYF | TGTGCTAGTGGTTACGGCGGGGTACTGTACCAAGAGACCCAGTACTTC
. | 13 | TRBJ1-5 | . | TRBV12-3/TRBV12-4 | CASSLTSNQPQHF | TGTGCCAGCAGTTTAACAAGCAATCAGCCCCAGCATTTT
TRBD1 | 13 | TRBJ1-2 | . | TRBV6-5 | CASSYRQGGGYTF | TGTGCCAGCAGTTACAGACAGGGTGGTGGCTACACCTTC
TRBD2 | 14 | TRBJ2-1 | . | TRBV9 | CASSALGTSNEQFF | TGTGCCAGCAGCGCCCTAGGGACTAGCAATGAGCAGTTCTTC
. | 16 | TRBJ1-3 | . | TRBV9 | CASSVGGRDSGNTIYF | TGTGCCAGCAGCGTAGGCGGCAGGGACTCTGGAAACACCATATATTTT
. | 14 | TRBJ2-1 | . | TRBV7-3 | CASSKGGTDNEQFF | TGTGCCAGCAGCAAGGGGGGGACAGACAATGAGCAGTTCTTC
TRBD2 | 15 | TRBJ2-7 | . | TRBV28 | CASSLSGGRAGEQYF | TGTGCCAGCAGTTTAAGTGGCGGGAGGGCCGGGGAGCAGTACTTC
TRBD2 | 18 | TRBJ2-4 | . | TRBV20-1 | CSASRLAGGTLAKNIQYF | TGCAGTGCTAGTAGACTAGCGGGAGGGACCTTAGCCAAAAACATTCAGTACTTC
. | 11 | TRBJ1-5 | . | TRBV20-1 | CSAEGNQPQHF | TGCAGTGCTGAGGGAAATCAGCCCCAGCATTTT
. | 13 | TRBJ2-2 | . | TRBV7-9 | CASSLAIGVELFF | TGTGCCAGCAGCTTAGCGATCGGGGTAGAGCTGTTTTTT
TRBD1 | 14 | TRBJ1-2 | . | TRBV15 | CATSRVRTGDGYTF | TGTGCCACCAGCAGAGTGAGGACAGGGGACGGCTACACCTTC
. | 12 | TRBJ1-2 | once | TRBV7-7 | CASSSIDEGYTF | TGTGCTAGCAGCTCAATAGATGAAGGCTACACCTTC
. | 11 | TRBJ2-3 | . | TRBV2 | CASSLSSTQYF | TGTGCCAGCAGCCTCTCGAGTACGCAGTATTTT
. | 14 | TRBJ2-3 | . | TRBV11-3 | CASSFTRNPDTQYF | TGTGCCAGCAGCTTTACCCGCAACCCGGATACGCAGTATTTT
. | 14 | TRBJ1-5 | once | TRBV6-5 | CASSKVGSNQPQHF | TGTGCCAGCAGTAAGGTGGGGAGCAATCAGCCCCAGCATTTT
TRBD2 | 16 | TRBJ2-3 | . | TRBV27 | CASGTKTSASTDTQYF | TGTGCCAGCGGAACTAAGACTAGCGCCTCCACAGATACGCAGTATTTT
TRBD2 | 12 | TRBJ2-7 | few | TRBV10-3 | CAMGGSSYEQYF | TGTGCCATGGGGGGGAGCTCCTACGAGCAGTACTTC
TRBD1 | 13 | TRBJ1-2 | . | TRBV30 | CAWSVGQGNGYTF | TGTGCCTGGAGTGTAGGACAGGGGAATGGCTACACCTTC
. | 19 | TRBJ2-7 | . | TRBV11-3 | CASSLGRGCRAPFSYEQYF | TGTGCCAGCAGCTTAGGGAGGGGGTGCAGGGCCCCTTTTTCCTACGAGCAGTACTTC
. | 13 | TRBJ1-6 | . | TRBV30 | CAWSNQANSPLHF | TGTGCCTGGAGCAACCAAGCTAATTCACCCCTCCACTTT
. | 13 | TRBJ1-5 | once | TRBV12-3/TRBV12-4 | CASREQINQPQHF | TGTGCCAGCAGAGAACAGATTAATCAGCCCCAGCATTTT
. | 13 | TRBJ2-2 | . | TRBV27 | CASSLSLPGELFF | TGTGCCAGCAGTTTGAGTCTCCCCGGGGAGCTGTTTTTT
. | 14 | TRBJ1-4 | . | TRBV19 | CASSQWGAQEKLFF | TGTGCCAGTTCCCAATGGGGGGCACAGGAAAAACTGTTTTTT
. | 15 | TRBJ1-2 | . | TRBV5-4 | CASSLALGQGYGYTF | TGTGCCAGCAGCTTGGCCTTGGGGCAGGGCTATGGCTACACCTTC